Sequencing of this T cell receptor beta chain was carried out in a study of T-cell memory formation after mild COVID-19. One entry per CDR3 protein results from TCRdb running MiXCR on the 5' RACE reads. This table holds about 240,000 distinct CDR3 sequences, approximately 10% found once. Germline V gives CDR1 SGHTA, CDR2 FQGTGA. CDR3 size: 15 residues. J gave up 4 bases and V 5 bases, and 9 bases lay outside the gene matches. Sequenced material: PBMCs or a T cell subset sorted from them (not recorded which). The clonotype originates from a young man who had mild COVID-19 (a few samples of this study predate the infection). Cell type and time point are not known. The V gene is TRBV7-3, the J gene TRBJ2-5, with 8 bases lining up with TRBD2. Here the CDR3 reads CASSPGGGSGETQYF. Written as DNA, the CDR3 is TGTGCCAGCAGCCCGGGGGGGGGAAGCGGAGAGACCCAGTACTTC.